This T cell receptor (beta chain) emerged from a study of T cell responses to AZD1222 COVID-19 vaccine. The CDR3 is 13 residues long. V was trimmed by 6 bases and J by 9 bases, leaving 12 bases between them. The V gene's germline CDR1 is MNHEY and CDR2 SVGAGI. The repertoire was sequenced with immunoSEQ multiplex PCR; TCRdb's copy has only in-frame clones and lacks some. The sample records more than 85,000 clones, 88% being singletons. The sample here was peripheral blood, taken on day 0 of AZD1222 vaccination. The TCR originated in an adult in good health. The chain links TRBV6-5 to TRBJ1-6; D gene unclear. CDR3 in amino acids: CASSYVLGSPLHF. In DNA, the CDR3 is TGTGCCAGCAGCTATGTGTTGGGTTCACCCCTCCACTTT.